The present T cell receptor (beta chain) was sequenced within a study of CD8 T cells in ankylosing spondylitis (dated by TCRdb to about 2017). Regarding the study in general: The study set out to find disease-linked TCR variants by profiling T cell receptor beta repertoires in ankylosing spondylitis patients and healthy donors. The whole study cohort included 108 healthy donors and 25 or so ankylosing spondylitis patients. Peripheral blood samples were taken, and synovial fluid was additionally collected from ankylosing spondylitis patients.

Sequenced using an Illumina HiSeq 2500. Quantitative 5'-RACE with molecular barcodes was the method used to prepare the TCR beta libraries. On the authors' methods: To identify disease-linked TCR variants, a new computational method was used, one built on a probabilistic model of VDJ rearrangement. Clones were called with MiXCR by TCRdb after fastp trimmed the public reads at Q25, and only in-frame beta chains were retained. Rows with one shared CDR3 protein collapse into an entry with the most common genes and DNA. TCRdb's processing, not the authors', yielded these V and J calls. Counted in this sample were fewer than 400,000 distinct CDR3 sequences; roughly 8% of them appeared once. The ten top clones hold 13% to 15% of the sample. What the research found in general, with its limitations: According to the report, matched synovial fluid samples from ankylosing spondylitis patients were significantly enriched for the disease-linked clones. A TCR beta motif of 8 or 9 highly homologous amino acid variants appeared characteristic of blood from ankylosing spondylitis patients. In peripheral blood, the disease-linked clones were found at relatively low frequencies and had a CD8+ phenotype. Some TCR beta motif variants had previously been reported in synovial fluid and blood of reactive arthritis patients, which suggested common disease-initiation mechanisms.

With respect to this clonotype: Its antigen target is currently unknown. Base qualities are missing; no much larger clone stands one base away.

This clonotype was obtained from a male donor with ankylosing spondylitis. The material sequenced was blood, either unsorted or a sorted T cell fraction (not recorded which).

The CDR3 in this case is CASSQMLREGPEQYF. The base sequence is TGTGCCAGCAGCCAAATGTTGAGGGAGGGCCCCGAGCAGTACTTC. The sequence joins TRBV4-2 to TRBJ2-7; 7 bases in between match TRBD2. Counted from cysteine to phenylalanine, this CDR3 has 15 amino acids. Kept here is only the CDR3 DNA, which spans 45 bases and is read in frame from base 1. After removal of 2 bases from V and 6 bases from J, the junction retains 10 bases not matched to a gene. Sequences LGHNA (CDR1) and YNFKEQ (CDR2) are obtained from the germline V gene.